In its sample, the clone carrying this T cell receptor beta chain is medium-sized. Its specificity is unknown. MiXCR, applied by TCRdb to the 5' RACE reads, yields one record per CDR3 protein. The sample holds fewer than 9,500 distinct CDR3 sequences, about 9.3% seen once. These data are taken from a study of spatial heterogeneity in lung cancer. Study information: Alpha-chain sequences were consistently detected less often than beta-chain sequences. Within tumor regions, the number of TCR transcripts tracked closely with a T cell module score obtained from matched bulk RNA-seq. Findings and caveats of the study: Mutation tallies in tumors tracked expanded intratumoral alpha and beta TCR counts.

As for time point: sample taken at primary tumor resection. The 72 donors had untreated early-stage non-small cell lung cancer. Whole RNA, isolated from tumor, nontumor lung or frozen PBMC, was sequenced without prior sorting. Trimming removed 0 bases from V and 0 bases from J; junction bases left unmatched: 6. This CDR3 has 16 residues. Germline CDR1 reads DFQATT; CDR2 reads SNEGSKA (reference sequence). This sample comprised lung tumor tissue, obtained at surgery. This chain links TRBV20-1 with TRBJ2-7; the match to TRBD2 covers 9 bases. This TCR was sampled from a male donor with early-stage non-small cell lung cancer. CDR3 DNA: TGCAGTGCTAGAGATCGACTAGCGGAGACCTCCTACGAGCAGTACTTC. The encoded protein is CSARDRLAETSYEQYF.